This T cell receptor (beta chain) emerged from a study of CD8+ T cells in alopecia areata (dated by TCRdb to 2017 to 2018). About the investigation overall: Treated patients were enrolled in an open-label pilot trial of oral tofacitinib, 5 to 10 mg twice daily, for moderate-to-severe alopecia areata. immunoSEQ multiplex PCR using 35 Vbeta forward primers and 13 Jbeta reverse primers was used to amplify TCRbeta CDR3 regions. Tofacitinib was given for 6 to 18 months, followed by 6 months of follow-up off drug to assess delayed response and recurrence. In both human patients and the C3H/HeJ mouse model, the study applied high-throughput TCRbeta sequencing to look at T cell clonal expansion in alopecia areata. The RNA source kit depended on sample type: the PAXgene miRNA kit for fixed scalp, the miRNeasy kit for PBMCs, and the RNeasy kit for mouse skin. Scalp tissue and sorted CD4+ and CD8+ peripheral blood T cells from patchy and totalis/universalis alopecia areata patients and from healthy controls were covered by human TCRbeta sequencing. Biopsies were taken from tofacitinib-treated patients at baseline and again at 4 and 24 weeks into treatment, and several of those patients also had a later scalp biopsy. Clonality in the scalp was compared among normal scalp (n=4), patchy alopecia areata scalp (n=8), and alopecia totalis/universalis scalp (n=8).

General conclusions and limits of the study: Compared with normal scalp, lesional scalp, particularly in alopecia totalis/universalis, had higher clonality and more expanded CD8+ clones, which suggests antigenic drive. Unlike mouse skin, which is dominated by gammadelta T cells, normal human skin has resident alphabeta T cells that are also sequenced, and this complicates analysis of the scalp TCR repertoire. Compared with mice, TCR sequences shared between patients were less clear, possibly partly because of HLA diversity across the patient population.

Remarks on this clone: Its binding antigen is unknown. The input lacks base qualities; no much larger clone sits a single base away.

For CDR1 and CDR2, the germline V gene lists WSHSY and SAAADI. V and J are truncated by 0 bases and 7 bases respectively, leaving an intervening sequence of 10 bases. The CDR3 measures 14 amino acids from cysteine to phenylalanine. Only the CDR3 part of the read is kept: 42 bases, read in frame from the first base. Reading the label with the study, this specimen's time point is: baseline before oral tofacitinib. From alopecia areata patients, peripheral blood was collected along with lesional scalp punch biopsies. After PBMCs were isolated by density centrifugation and stained for CD3, CD4 and CD8, a FACSAria was used to sort CD4+ and CD8+ T cells. Receptor amplification or capture employed the immunoSEQ multiplex PCR assay. To provide template for TCR sequencing, every sample had RNA extracted and reverse transcribed into cDNA. SuperScript III was used for first-strand cDNA synthesis, primed with a 2:1 mix of oligo-dT and random hexamers. A synthetic immune receptor repertoire was used to measure amplification bias, and any remaining bias was corrected computationally. The original pipeline was this. Raw reads were preprocessed for error removal, and CDR3 was defined according to IMGT conventions as running from the conserved cysteine to phenylalanine. Clonality was computed as 1 minus the Shannon entropy, with the entropy normalized by log2 of the number of productive unique TCRs. Whether scalp clones were CD4 or CD8 was inferred by matching scalp TCRbeta sequences against CD4 and CD8 repertoires sorted from blood. This is the immuneACCESS table as TCRdb keeps it, with only in-frame sequences that have V and J called. A part of the clones is gone; compared with another copy, unresolved V genes explain less than half, and the rest is unexplained. That table gives V, J and clone size, and the DNA gave D and trimming. This sample holds tens of thousands of clones; almost 97% were observed only once. Around 24% of the sample is taken by the ten largest.

The rearranged chain carries TRBV10-2 and TRBJ1-5; the D gene identity is not certain. The sequence derives from a human donor with alopecia areata. The sequenced sample was CD8+ T cells sorted from blood, obtained at week 0. The CDR3 is CASSESGSRQPQHF. The nucleotide sequence is TGCGCCAGCAGTGAGTCGGGCTCGAGGCAGCCCCAGCATTTT.